This entry lists 21 T cell receptor beta chains sequenced from one sample in a study of blood T cell repertoires in COVID-19 (dated by TCRdb to 2018 to 2020). The library was obtained by the immunoSEQ multiplex PCR assay. TCRdb re-hosts the immuneACCESS table, in-frame sequences only. Its copies lack some clones; in the studies checked, an unresolved V gene accounts for under half of them, and the cause for the rest is not known. Here the sample has approximately 90,000 clones; about three quarters occur a single time. Roughly 53% of the sample is held by the ten biggest clonotypes. Source material: peripheral blood. The source of these receptors is a human donor in a cohort sampled during active COVID-19.

J is TRBJ2-7 and V is TRBV3-1 (or the pseudogene TRBV3-2), with 14 nucleotides matching TRBD2. CDR1 LGHDT and CDR2 YNNKEL come from the germline V gene (reference sequence). This CDR3 is built from 17 residues. Trimming took 0 bases from V and 3 from J; bases not matched to a gene: 4. The CDR3 here is CASSQDVGLAGDYEQYF. The CDR3 coding sequence is TGTGCCAGCAGCCAAGATGTGGGACTAGCGGGAGACTACGAGCAGTACTTC.

This sequence joins TRBV19 and TRBJ2-1; 10 bases fit TRBD2. CDR1 and CDR2 (germline): LNHDA, SQIVND (reference sequence). V was pared by 5 bases and J by 3 bases, with 4 bases of the junction left unmatched. There are 15 residues in the CDR3. CDR3 loop: CASSLSGRVYNEQFF. The CDR3 nucleotides read TGTGCCAGTAGTTTGAGCGGGAGGGTCTACAATGAGCAGTTCTTC.

The V call is TRBV28, the J call TRBJ1-4, with D perhaps TRBD1 (5 bases). V lost 7 bases and J 2 bases, leaving 17 bases between the germline ends. This CDR3 is 16 amino acids long. Germline CDR1 MDHEN, CDR2 SYDVKM. CDR3 region: CASKAGGRLTNEKLFF. CDR3 nucleotides: TGTGCCAGCAAAGCGGGGGGGAGGTTGACTAATGAAAAACTGTTTTTT. The variable domain in full, with the rest retrieved from reference TRBV28 and TRBJ1-4, is DVKVTQSSRYLVKRTGEKVFLECVQDMDHENMFWYRQDPGLGLRLIYFSYDVKMKEKGDIPEGYSVSREKKERFSLILESASTNQTSMYLCASKAGGRLTNEKLFFGSGTQLSVL.

This clone has a single count. The chain uses TRBV27 and TRBJ2-5, with D uncertain. The CDR3 is 14 amino acids. The V and J ends lost 0 bases and 1 base respectively, with 6 bases between them. In germline, CDR1 is MNHEY, CDR2 SMNVEV (reference sequence). CDR3 sequence: CASSLSSTQETQYF. CDR3 sequence (DNA): TGTGCCAGCAGTTTATCAAGCACCCAAGAGACCCAGTACTTC.

The chain links TRBV3-1 (or the pseudogene TRBV3-2) to TRBJ1-4; the match to TRBD1 covers 10 bases. This CDR3 has 15 residues. The V gene end was trimmed by 4 bases and the J gene end by 7 bases; junction bases not matched to a gene: 6. The germline gives CDR1 LGHDT, CDR2 YNNKEL (reference sequence). CDR3 in amino acids: CASSRTTGGGEKLFF. CDR3 DNA: TGTGCCAGCAGCCGCACGACAGGGGGCGGTGAAAAACTGTTTTTT.

This chain joins TRBV27 and TRBJ2-7, with D possibly matching TRBD2 (5 bases). V was shortened by 4 bases and J by 1 base, with 11 bases between the two germline ends. Germline CDR1 and CDR2: MNHEY and SMNVEV (reference sequence). The CDR3 runs 14 residues. The DNA of the CDR3 is TGTGCCAGCAGTTCCACGGGGTATTCCTACGAGCAGTACTTC. It codes for CASSSTGYSYEQYF.

V and J are TRBV28 and TRBJ1-6; no reliable D call. The CDR3 contains 15 residues. Per the germline V gene, CDR1 is MDHEN and CDR2 is SYDVKM. Trimming took 8 bases from V and 4 from J, leaving 15 bases between them. The CDR3 loop reads CASLSLYEYNSPLHF. CDR3 nucleotide sequence: TGTGCCAGCCTTTCCCTGTACGAGTATAATTCACCCCTCCACTTT.

The chain links TRBV13 to TRBJ1-5; 8 bases align to TRBD1. V gave up 5 bases and J gave up 7 bases; unmatched junction bases: 7. CDR3 length: 14 amino acids. Germline V gives CDR1 PRHDT, CDR2 FYEKMQ (reference sequence). Here the CDR3 reads CASSRGQGGQPQHF. The CDR3 DNA sequence: TGTGCCAGCAGCCGTGGACAGGGTGGGCAGCCCCAGCATTTT.

The rearrangement joins TRBV28 to TRBJ2-4; weak D call: TRBD1 (5 bases). The CDR3 spans 12 residues. CDR1 is MDHEN and CDR2 is SYDVKM in the germline V gene. Trimming removed 7 bases at V and 5 bases at J, with 9 bases between. The CDR3 reads CASTQGQNIQYF. The DNA of the CDR3 is TGTGCCAGCACCCAGGGTCAAAACATTCAGTACTTC.

This clone appeared once. The chain joins TRBV7-2 to TRBJ2-5; possibly TRBD2 for D (5 bases). The CDR3 has 15 residues. Germline V gene sequence: CDR1 SGHTA, CDR2 FQGNSA. The germline V and J ends were trimmed by 2 bases and 2 bases, with 12 bases remaining between them. CDR3 DNA: TGTGCCAGCAGCTTAAGGAGGTCCTTACAAGAGACCCAGTACTTC. It translates to CASSLRRSLQETQYF.

This rearrangement joins TRBV28 to TRBJ1-4; no firm D call. Trimming shortened V by 6 bases and J by 10 bases, and 18 bases separated the two germline ends. Germline CDR1 reads MDHEN; CDR2 reads SYDVKM. The CDR3 extends over 14 amino acids. CDR3 in amino acids: CASSADTARGKLFF. DNA of the CDR3: TGTGCCAGCAGCGCTGACACCGCCCGGGGAAAACTGTTTTTT.

The V gene is TRBV7-9, the J gene TRBJ2-4, with TRBD1 identical over 7 bases. Germline values: CDR1 SEHNR, CDR2 FQNEAQ (reference sequence). CDR3 length: 15 amino acids. With 5 bases clipped from V and 6 bases from J, the junction kept 10 bases outside the gene matches. CDR3: CASSPVRGLGNIQYF. The CDR3 bases are TGTGCCAGCAGCCCCGTGAGGGGGCTGGGAAACATTCAGTACTTC.

This clone was seen only a few times. In DNA form, the CDR3 reads TGTGCCAGCAGCTTGTTTGGACTAGCCTACGAGCAGTACTTC. Amino acid sequence: CASSLFGLAYEQYF. The chain is built from TRBV5-6 and TRBJ2-7; 7 bases align to TRBD2. The V gene end was trimmed by 1 base and the J gene end by 2 bases; junction bases not matched to a gene: 3. This CDR3 comprises 14 residues. CDR1 SGHDT and CDR2 YYEEEE come from the germline V gene.

This clone has a handful of counts. This chain connects TRBV28 to TRBJ1-5; unclear D gene. Trimming shortened V by 3 bases and J by 2 bases, and 11 bases separated the two germline ends. Per germline, CDR1 MDHEN and CDR2 SYDVKM. The CDR3 loop spans 15 amino acids. CDR3 in DNA: TGTGCCAGCAGTTTGCGGGATTTGGGCAATCAGCCCCAGCATTTT. Translating it yields CASSLRDLGNQPQHF.

This chain connects TRBV3-1 (or the pseudogene TRBV3-2) to TRBJ1-6; 8 bases are a match to TRBD1. The V gene end was trimmed by 6 bases and the J gene end by 8 bases; junction bases not matched to a gene: 6. The germline V gene encodes CDR1 LGHDT and CDR2 YNNKEL (reference sequence). CDR3 length equals 14 residues. In nucleotides, the CDR3 is TGTGCCAGCAGTCAGGGGGCGAGCGATTCACCCCTCCACTTT. Encoded protein: CASSQGASDSPLHF.

The rearrangement joins TRBV5-5 to TRBJ1-6; D is perhaps TRBD1 (5 bases). The CDR3 extends over 16 amino acids. CDR1 SGHKS and CDR2 YYEKEE come from the germline V gene (reference sequence). V was clipped by 2 bases and J by 6 bases, with 15 bases between them. CDR3 nucleotide sequence: TGTGCCAGCAGCTTAGGTTGGGGGGGAGGTAATTCACCCCTCCACTTT. Translating it yields CASSLGWGGGNSPLHF.

This clone was seen more than once but under ten times. The rearrangement uses TRBV11-2 and TRBJ1-4; TRBD1 aligns across 7 bases. CDR1 SGHAT and CDR2 FQNNGV come from the germline V gene. CDR3 size: 16 residues. V shed 2 bases, J shed 8 bases, and the junction held 11 bases outside the gene matches. The CDR3 here is CASSLTPTGMAEKLFF. The CDR3 region has the DNA TGTGCCAGCAGCTTAACCCCGACAGGGATGGCGGAAAAACTGTTTTTT.

In the case of this clone: This sample also contains other DNA sequences that code for the same CDR3. The chain employs TRBV27 and TRBJ1-4; TRBD1 might be the D (6 bases). This CDR3 has 15 amino acids. V was cut by 5 bases and J by 5 bases, with 15 bases left in between. Germline V gene data show CDR1 as MNHEY and CDR2 as SMNVEV (reference sequence). The CDR3 reads CASSPRQAPNEKLFF. The CDR3 DNA reads as TGTGCCAGCAGTCCCAGACAGGCGCCAAATGAAAAACTGTTTTTT.

The V call is TRBV28, the J call TRBJ2-7; TRBD1 matches 7 bases. Per germline, CDR1 MDHEN and CDR2 SYDVKM. The CDR3 has 14 amino acids. The junction had 5 bases not matched to a gene; V was cut back by 5 bases and J by 1 base. The CDR3, as DNA: TGTGCCAGCAGTCCAAGGGGACAGTCCTACGAGCAGTACTTC. It specifies CASSPRGQSYEQYF.

This clone has a handful of counts. With a much larger clone just one base away, this may be a read error. Other DNA variants within this sample encode the same CDR3. CDR3 sequence reads: CASSGQGAYEQYF. DNA of the CDR3: TGTGCCAGCAGCGGACAGGGGGCATACGAGCAGTACTTC. This chain connects TRBV9 to TRBJ2-7; 10 nucleotides align to TRBD1. The germline V gene encodes CDR1 SGDLS and CDR2 YYNGEE. CDR3 size: 13 residues. The J segment lost 4 bases and the V segment lost 3 bases, leaving 1 base of the junction unmatched.

J is TRBJ1-2 and V is TRBV9, with D possibly matching TRBD1 (6 bases). Trimming cost V 4 bases and J 0 bases, with 13 bases left between them. Germline V gene sequence: CDR1 SGDLS, CDR2 YYNGEE. There are 15 residues in the CDR3. The CDR3 sequence: CASSTRDTTNYGYTF. The CDR3 DNA reads as TGTGCCAGCAGCACCCGGGACACAACTAACTATGGCTACACCTTC.